The 10 T cell receptor beta chains below were found in one sample sequenced in a study of blood T cell repertoires in COVID-19. Data came from immunoSEQ multiplex PCR; TCRdb stores just in-frame clones and leaves some out. The repertoire holds more than 80,000 clones, with approximately 87% as singletons. Sequenced input: peripheral blood. These receptors originate from a human donor with active COVID-19. The donor label of this sample is uncertain.

V and J are TRBV15 and TRBJ1-6, with D unresolved. Trimming left V 6 bases short and J 0 bases short, with 6 bases between. Germline values: CDR1 LNHNV, CDR2 YYDKDF (reference sequence). This CDR3 has 14 residues. CDR3 amino acids: CATRPSSYNSPLHF. CDR3 nucleotides: TGTGCCACCAGGCCCAGCTCCTATAATTCACCCCTCCACTTT.

The genes are TRBV28 and TRBJ2-7, with 10 bases aligning to TRBD1. There are 14 residues in the CDR3. CDR1 is MDHEN and CDR2 is SYDVKM in the germline V gene. After removal of 5 bases from V and 3 bases from J, the junction contained 4 bases not matched to a gene. The CDR3 loop reads CASSGTGALYEQYF. The CDR3, as DNA: TGTGCCAGCAGTGGGACAGGGGCTCTCTACGAGCAGTACTTC.

The rearrangement links TRBV9 to TRBJ2-2; D perhaps matches TRBD1 (6 bases). Germline V gene data show CDR1 as SGDLS and CDR2 as YYNGEE. Trimming took off 6 bases at V and 6 bases at J, with 6 bases between the two ends. The CDR3 runs 11 residues. CDR3: CASKGAGELFF. The CDR3 DNA is TGTGCCAGCAAGGGGGCCGGGGAGCTGTTTTTT.

The rearrangement uses TRBV6-2 or TRBV6-3 and TRBJ2-1, with 7 bases matching TRBD2. This CDR3 spans 16 amino acids. The junction had 2 bases not matched to a gene; V was cut back by 0 bases and J by 0 bases. Germline V CDR1 and CDR2: MNHEY, SVGEGT. The CDR3 spells CASSYSRGNSYNEQFF. CDR3 sequence (DNA): TGTGCCAGCAGTTACTCGCGGGGGAACTCCTACAATGAGCAGTTCTTC.

The chain employs TRBV18 and TRBJ1-1, with 8 bases lining up with TRBD1. There are 16 residues in the CDR3. CDR1 is KGHSH and CDR2 is LQKENI in the germline V gene. Germline trimming cut 1 base from V and 4 bases from J; bases unmatched to any gene: 8. The chain's CDR3 is CASSPRSWTGPTEAFF. Written as DNA, the CDR3 is TGTGCCAGCTCACCACGTAGTTGGACAGGGCCCACTGAAGCTTTCTTT.

The V gene is TRBV5-8, the J gene TRBJ1-2; TRBD1 matches at 7 bases. There are 15 residues in the CDR3. The germline V gene has CDR1 SGHTS and CDR2 YDEGEE. V trimming: 3 bases; J trimming: 4 bases; junction bases outside the gene matches: 9. Here the CDR3 reads CASSWGPSGGYGYTF. The DNA for the CDR3 is TGTGCCAGCAGCTGGGGCCCATCAGGGGGCTATGGCTACACCTTC.

The V and J genes are TRBV2 and TRBJ2-4, with D possibly TRBD1 on 7 matching bases. Germline values: CDR1 SNHLY, CDR2 FYNNEI. V dropped 4 bases and J dropped 0 bases, with 13 bases sitting between them. The CDR3 is 16 residues long. The CDR3 reads CASSVNQGGAKNIQYF. The CDR3 nucleotides read TGTGCCAGCAGTGTGAATCAGGGGGGAGCCAAAAACATTCAGTACTTC.

This chain joins TRBV4-3 and TRBJ1-1; no reliable D call. This CDR3 has 14 residues. Trimming left V 1 base short and J 0 bases short, with 6 bases between. Germline V gives CDR1 LGHNA, CDR2 YSLEER. The CDR3 nucleotides are TGCGCCAGCAGCCAAGTAGCACTGAACACTGAAGCTTTCTTT. Protein sequence: CASSQVALNTEAFF.

This clone was seen a handful of times. J is TRBJ2-7 and V is TRBV3-1 (or the pseudogene TRBV3-2), with D possibly TRBD1 on 7 matching bases. The germline gives CDR1 LGHDT, CDR2 YNNKEL (reference sequence). This CDR3 is 14 amino acids long. The ends were cut back, 3 bases at V and 2 bases at J, with 11 bases in the middle. CDR3 sequence (DNA): TGTGCCAGCAGCCAGGCGGGGACAGCCTACGAGCAGTACTTC. Amino acid sequence: CASSQAGTAYEQYF.

The V gene is TRBV11-2, the J gene TRBJ2-2; no reliable D call. V was cut by 5 bases and J by 2 bases, with 6 bases left in between. Germline loops: CDR1 SGHAT, CDR2 FQNNGV. The CDR3 loop spans 13 amino acids. In nucleotides, the CDR3 is TGTGCCAGCAGCCTCTTAAACACCGGGGAGCTGTTTTTT. The encoded protein is CASSLLNTGELFF.